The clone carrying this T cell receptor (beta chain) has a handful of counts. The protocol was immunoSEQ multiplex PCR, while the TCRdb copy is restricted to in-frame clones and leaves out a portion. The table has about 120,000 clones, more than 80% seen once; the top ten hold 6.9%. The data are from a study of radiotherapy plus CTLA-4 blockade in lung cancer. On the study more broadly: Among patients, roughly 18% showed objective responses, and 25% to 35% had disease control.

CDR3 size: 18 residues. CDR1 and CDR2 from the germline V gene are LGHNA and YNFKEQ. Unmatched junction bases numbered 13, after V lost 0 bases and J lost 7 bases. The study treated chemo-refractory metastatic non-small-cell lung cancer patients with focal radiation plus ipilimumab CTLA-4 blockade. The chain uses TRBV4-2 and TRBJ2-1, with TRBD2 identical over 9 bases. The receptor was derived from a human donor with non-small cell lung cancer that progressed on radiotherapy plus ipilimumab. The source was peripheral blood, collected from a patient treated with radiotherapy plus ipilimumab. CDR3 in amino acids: CASSQDRGQAGGGNEQFF. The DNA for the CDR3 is TGTGCCAGCAGCCAAGATAGGGGTCAAGCGGGAGGAGGTAATGAGCAGTTCTTC.